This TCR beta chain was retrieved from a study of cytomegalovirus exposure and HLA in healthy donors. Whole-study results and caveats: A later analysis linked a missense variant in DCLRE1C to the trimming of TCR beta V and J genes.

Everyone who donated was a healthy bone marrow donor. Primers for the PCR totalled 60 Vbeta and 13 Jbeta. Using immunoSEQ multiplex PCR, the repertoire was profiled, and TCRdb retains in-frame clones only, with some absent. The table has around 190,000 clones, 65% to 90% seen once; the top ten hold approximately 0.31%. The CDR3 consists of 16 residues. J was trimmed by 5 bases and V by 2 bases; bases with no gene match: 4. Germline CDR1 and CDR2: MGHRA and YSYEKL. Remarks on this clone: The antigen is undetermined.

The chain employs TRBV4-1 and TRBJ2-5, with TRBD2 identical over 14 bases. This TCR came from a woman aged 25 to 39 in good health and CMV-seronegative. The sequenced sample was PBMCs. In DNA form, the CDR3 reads TGCGCCAGCAGCCAAAGGGGGACTAGCGGGAGTGAGACCCAGTACTTC. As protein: CASSQRGTSGSETQYF.